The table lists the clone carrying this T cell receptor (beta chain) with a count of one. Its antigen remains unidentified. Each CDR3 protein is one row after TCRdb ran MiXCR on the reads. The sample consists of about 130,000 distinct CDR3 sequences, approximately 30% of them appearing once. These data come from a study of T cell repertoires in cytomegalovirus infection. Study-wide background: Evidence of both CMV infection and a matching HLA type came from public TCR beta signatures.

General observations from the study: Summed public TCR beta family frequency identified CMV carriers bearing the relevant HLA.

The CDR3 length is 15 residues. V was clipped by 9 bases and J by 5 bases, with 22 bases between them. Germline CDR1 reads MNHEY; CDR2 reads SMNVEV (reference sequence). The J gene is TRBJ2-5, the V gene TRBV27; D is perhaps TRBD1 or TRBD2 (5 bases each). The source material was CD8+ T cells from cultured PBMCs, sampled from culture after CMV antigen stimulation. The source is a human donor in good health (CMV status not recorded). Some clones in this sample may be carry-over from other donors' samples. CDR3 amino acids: CASRKALAEGETQYF. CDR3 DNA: TGTGCCAGTCGTAAGGCCCTCGCAGAGGGGGAGACCCAGTACTTC.